The 25 T cell receptor beta chains in this list originate from one sample, sequenced in a study of glioma-infiltrating T cells after dendritic cell vaccination. Some clones are missing from TCRdb's copy, which holds only in-frame ones; the method was immunoSEQ multiplex PCR. The data contain about 32,000 clones, roughly 90% of them singletons. The sequences come from blood, collected before dendritic cell vaccination. These receptor sequences come from a human donor with glioblastoma.

The V call is TRBV5-4, the J call TRBJ2-5; D gene unclear. The germline V gene encodes CDR1 SGHNT and CDR2 YYREEE (reference sequence). V was shortened by 4 bases and J by 0 bases, with 10 bases between the two germline ends. CDR3 length equals 14 residues. Here the CDR3 reads CASSPDMYQETQYF. For the CDR3, the DNA is TGTGCCAGCAGCCCAGACATGTACCAAGAGACCCAGTACTTC.

V and J are TRBV18 and TRBJ2-7; D is unresolved. Per the germline V gene, CDR1 is KGHSH and CDR2 is LQKENI. Trimming took off 1 base at V and 5 bases at J, with 9 bases between the two ends. This CDR3 is built from 13 residues. CDR3 DNA sequence: TGTGCCAGCTCACCACGGGCCGGCGACGAGCAGTACTTC. This codes for CASSPRAGDEQYF.

This clone turned up a few times. The chain is built from TRBV7-9 and TRBJ1-1, with D unclear. CDR3 size: 13 residues. V was trimmed by 7 bases and J by 7 bases, leaving 16 bases between them. Germline CDR1 reads SEHNR; CDR2 reads FQNEAQ (reference sequence). The CDR3 region is CASIRDTLGEAFF. The DNA for the CDR3 is TGTGCCAGCATCAGAGACACATTAGGTGAAGCTTTCTTT.

This clone was observed a handful of times. Other DNA sequences in this sample translate to the same CDR3. This sequence joins TRBV6-5 and TRBJ1-2, with 7 bases matching TRBD1. The V and J ends lost 0 bases and 3 bases, in that order; junction bases with no gene match: 4. The CDR3 loop spans 15 amino acids. Per germline, CDR1 MNHEY and CDR2 SVGAGI. As DNA, the CDR3 is TGTGCCAGCAGTTACTCCGGGACAGTAGACTATGGCTACACCTTC. Amino acids: CASSYSGTVDYGYTF.

The genes are TRBV5-1 and TRBJ2-7; tentatively, D is TRBD2 (5 bases). The CDR3 length is 14 residues. Germline V gene data show CDR1 as SGHRS and CDR2 as YFSETQ. Trimming took 1 base from V and 1 from J, leaving 9 bases between them. CDR3 coding DNA: TGCGCCAGCAGCTTGTTTGAGGGTTCCTACGAGCAGTACTTC. Translated, it gives CASSLFEGSYEQYF.

This chain links TRBV10-2 with TRBJ2-2; 9 bases are a match to TRBD2. Trimming took 7 bases from V and 1 from J; bases not matched to a gene: 7. Germline-derived CDR1 and CDR2 are WSHSY and SAAADI. The CDR3 runs to 16 residues. The DNA of the CDR3 is TGCGCCAGCACCCCTAGGACTAGCGTGAACACCGGGGAGCTGTTTTTT. Its translation: CASTPRTSVNTGELFF.

The chain uses TRBV5-1 and TRBJ2-1; 7 bases are shared with TRBD2. Per germline, CDR1 SGHRS and CDR2 YFSETQ. V gave up 0 bases and J gave up 3 bases; unmatched junction bases: 3. The CDR3 totals 15 residues. CDR3 in DNA: TGCGCCAGCAGCTTGGGCGGGGGTGGCTACAATGAGCAGTTCTTC. As protein: CASSLGGGGYNEQFF.

The rearrangement joins TRBV6-4 to TRBJ2-1; TRBD2 matches at 7 bases. Trimming took 3 bases from V and 5 from J; bases not matched to a gene: 7. This CDR3 has 15 residues. Germline lookup yields CDR1 MRHNA and CDR2 SNTAGT. The CDR3 sequence: CASSEEAGIHNEQFF. The CDR3 nucleotides are TGTGCCAGCAGTGAGGAAGCGGGGATCCACAATGAGCAGTTCTTC.

This chain joins TRBV5-1 and TRBJ2-3; D unresolved. With 1 base removed from V and 0 bases from J, the gap between germline ends came to 18 bases. Germline V gives CDR1 SGHRS, CDR2 YFSETQ. The CDR3 has 18 residues. The CDR3 DNA reads as TGCGCCAGCAGCTTGCGAGGCCTCCAAGAACTTAGCACAGATACGCAGTATTTT. Residues: CASSLRGLQELSTDTQYF.

The chain employs TRBV2 and TRBJ2-3; 8 bases fit TRBD2. The V gene's germline CDR1 is SNHLY and CDR2 FYNNEI. The CDR3 sequence is 15 residues long. With 4 bases clipped from V and 3 bases from J, the junction kept 6 bases outside the gene matches. CDR3 nucleotide sequence: TGTGCCAGCAGTGGGTCCGGGGGGGGGACAGATACGCAGTATTTT. Amino acids: CASSGSGGGTDTQYF.

In the case of this clone: At the DNA level, this CDR3 is encoded by other sequences in the same sample as well. The V and J genes are TRBV7-2 and TRBJ2-7; 13 bases are a match to TRBD2. Germline CDR1 SGHTA, CDR2 FQGNSA. With 2 bases clipped from V and 3 bases from J, the junction kept 1 base outside the gene matches. This CDR3 comprises 15 residues. The CDR3 coding sequence is TGTGCCAGCAGCTTACGACTAGCGGGGGGCTACGAGCAGTACTTC. The encoded protein is CASSLRLAGGYEQYF.

The gene calls are TRBV10-3 and TRBJ1-1; D gene unclear. CDR3 size: 11 residues. Trimming removed 10 bases from V and 5 bases from J, with 11 bases in between. Germline V gives CDR1 ENHRY, CDR2 SYGVKD. This chain's CDR3 is CATLDGTEAFF. The CDR3 region has the DNA TGTGCCACCCTAGATGGAACTGAAGCTTTCTTT.

The gene calls are TRBV27 and TRBJ2-3, with D hard to call. Trimming took 7 bases from V and 2 from J, leaving 13 bases between them. The length of the CDR3 is 14 residues. CDR1 and CDR2 from the germline V gene are MNHEY and SMNVEV (reference sequence). The CDR3 DNA follows: TGTGCCAGCACCAAGACGGGTCCCACAGATACGCAGTATTTT. It yields the protein CASTKTGPTDTQYF.

This chain joins TRBV2 and TRBJ1-5; perhaps TRBD1 as D (5 bases). V lost 11 bases and J lost 3, with 14 bases in between. CDR1 is SNHLY and CDR2 is FYNNEI in the germline V gene. This CDR3 is 13 amino acids long. The CDR3 protein is CAAGGANNQPQHF. The DNA of the CDR3 is TGTGCCGCGGGGGGAGCCAACAATCAGCCCCAGCATTTT.

This chain joins TRBV12-5 and TRBJ1-4, with TRBD1 as a possible D gene (6 bases). Trimming removed 2 bases at V and 4 bases at J, with 14 bases between. Germline CDR1 LGHNT, CDR2 FRNRAP. This CDR3 has 16 residues. The CDR3 protein is CASGLSRQALNEKLFF. The CDR3 DNA sequence: TGTGCTAGTGGTTTGTCCCGACAGGCCCTTAATGAAAAACTGTTTTTT.

The chain combines TRBV6-5 with TRBJ1-5, with TRBD1 matching 7 bases. This CDR3 contains 15 residues. Germline lookup yields CDR1 MNHEY and CDR2 SVGAGI. Trimming cost V 6 bases and J 6 bases; bases outside gene matches: 11. The CDR3 sequence: CASRAGTAYSQPQHF. The CDR3 nucleotides read TGTGCCAGCAGAGCCGGGACAGCTTATAGTCAGCCCCAGCATTTT.

The CDR3 nucleotides read TGTGCCAGCAGCCAAGGGACTGCAACTAATGAAAAACTGTTTTTT. Translation gives CASSQGTATNEKLFF. V and J are TRBV7-2 and TRBJ1-4; perhaps TRBD1 as D (5 bases). V lost 5 bases to trimming and J lost 0 bases, with 10 bases between them. CDR1 is SGHTA, CDR2 FQGNSA, per germline. The CDR3 loop spans 15 amino acids.

The chain is built from TRBV27 and TRBJ1-4; 12 positions agree with TRBD1. The germline CDR1 and CDR2 sequences are MNHEY and SMNVEV (reference sequence). This CDR3 spans 15 amino acids. The ends lost 6 bases at V and 4 bases at J; junction bases unmatched: 3. DNA of the CDR3: TGTGCCAGCAGGGGACAGGGGGCGAATAATGAAAAACTGTTTTTT. Residues: CASRGQGANNEKLFF.

The J gene is TRBJ1-5, the V gene TRBV6-1, with 8 nucleotides matching TRBD1. The J segment lost 7 bases and the V segment lost 2 bases, leaving 10 bases of the junction unmatched. The CDR3 consists of 16 residues. CDR1 is MNHNS, CDR2 SASEGT, per germline. CDR3: CASSELSTGVRQPQHF. The CDR3 bases are TGTGCCAGCAGTGAACTCTCGACAGGGGTGAGACAGCCCCAGCATTTT.

This clone has a handful of counts. The CDR3 region is CASSLRYFSTDTQYF. The DNA for the CDR3 is TGCGCCAGCAGCTTGCGGTACTTCAGCACAGATACGCAGTATTTT. The V and J genes are TRBV5-1 and TRBJ2-3; D remains ambiguous. V shed 1 base and J shed 0 bases, with 9 bases lying between them. CDR1 is SGHRS, CDR2 YFSETQ, per germline. The CDR3 spans 15 residues.

The genes are TRBV7-2 and TRBJ2-2; 7 bases line up with TRBD2. This CDR3 comprises 19 residues. J gave up 1 base and V 5 bases, and 16 bases lay outside the gene matches. Germline lookup yields CDR1 SGHTA and CDR2 FQGNSA. CDR3 coding DNA: TGTGCCAGCAGCCGCGCAAACTCTGGATTAGCGGGGAACACCGGGGAGCTGTTTTTT. Translated, it gives CASSRANSGLAGNTGELFF. The variable domain in full, completed from reference TRBV7-2 and TRBJ2-2, reads GAGVSQSPSNKVTEKGKDVELRCDPISGHTALYWYRQSLGQGLEFLIYFQGNSAPDKSGLPSDRFSAERTGGSVSTLTIQRTQQEDSAVYLCASSRANSGLAGNTGELFFGEGSRLTVL.

The chain links TRBV11-2 to TRBJ2-2; 13 bases map to TRBD2. The CDR3 consists of 19 residues. V trimming: 6 bases; J trimming: 0 bases; junction bases outside the gene matches: 10. CDR1 SGHAT and CDR2 FQNNGV come from the germline V gene. The CDR3 sequence: CASSFPRTSGGTNTGELFF. CDR3 nucleotide sequence: TGTGCCAGCAGTTTTCCCAGGACTAGCGGGGGCACGAACACCGGGGAGCTGTTTTTT.

This clone has a handful of counts. The chain uses TRBV10-3 and TRBJ1-5; the D gene is possibly TRBD1 (5 bases). Germline V CDR1 and CDR2: ENHRY, SYGVKD. This CDR3 contains 13 residues. Trimming removed 6 bases from V and 6 bases from J, with 12 bases in between. CDR3 amino acids: CAIRGTGGQPQHF. CDR3 DNA: TGTGCCATCAGAGGTACGGGGGGTCAGCCCCAGCATTTT.

The chain carries TRBV7-2 and TRBJ1-2; 9 bases are shared with TRBD1. CDR1 and CDR2 (germline): SGHTA, FQGNSA. V was pared by 4 bases and J by 7 bases, with 4 bases of the junction left unmatched. This CDR3 is built from 13 residues. This CDR3 reads CASSSDRGFGYTF. CDR3 bases: TGTGCCAGCAGCTCCGACAGGGGGTTTGGCTACACCTTC.

This clone was seen a single time. The CDR3 sequence: CASSLLVSRAFF. In DNA, the CDR3 is TGTGCCAGCAGCCTACTGGTGAGTCGGGCTTTCTTT. The chain uses TRBV7-2 and TRBJ1-1; D gene unclear. V gave up 5 bases and J gave up 11 bases, with 15 bases separating them. The length of the CDR3 is 12 residues. Germline V gene data show CDR1 as SGHTA and CDR2 as FQGNSA.